This T cell receptor (beta chain) was identified during a study of naive and memory T cell subsets (dated by TCRdb to about 2017). Background for the entire study: Sorted naive and memory T cell subsets from peripheral blood were analyzed in the study using a UMI-based, open-source pipeline for TCR alpha and beta sequencing. The functional CMV T cell responses agreed completely with IgG serology results. RNA was DNase-treated and reverse transcribed with TCR constant-region primers, mostly using SuperScript III.

Libraries were constructed by UMI-ligation and nested PCR. The beta constant-region primer consisted of an equimolar mixture of two oligonucleotides that together covered TRBC1 and TRBC2. The ligated cDNA went through four rounds of PCR with nested alpha and beta constant-region primers together with the SP2 primer. A single-stranded oligonucleotide containing the SP2 primer and a 12-nucleotide UMI was joined to the 3' end of the cDNA by T4 RNA ligase 1. The ligation reaction was kept at 16 degrees C for roughly 19-25 hours. To avoid over-amplification, PCR2 was usually performed as a SYBR Green qPCR and halted once a predetermined threshold was reached. Every purification after the first one was done using Agencourt AMPure XP magnetic beads. Libraries were quantified by Qubit and checked on a TapeStation, with a main peak expected near 650 bp. Sequencing of the pooled libraries was done on an Illumina MiSeq using v2 2x251 paired-end kits, which typically yielded roughly 1-2.1 million reads per sample. Each sample's library went into the pool at approximately 4 nM, and roughly 4.5-7.5% PhiX was added to help with cluster recognition. Processing in the source paper ran as follows. FASTQ reads processed by Demultiplexor were assigned V and J genes by Decombinator through tag matching that tolerated a single base-pair mismatch. By using UMIs, Collapsinator corrected both sequencing errors and the frequency errors caused by PCR heterogeneity. TCRs were translated and CDR3s were extracted from the conserved cysteine to the FGXG phenylalanine by CDR3Translator, with non-productive sequences being flagged. Gini, Shannon entropy and inverse Simpson indices were calculated on repertoires that had been subsampled to equal numbers of UMI-defined TCRs. Within the linear range, a power law was fitted by maximum likelihood to the distributions of clonotype abundance. For one naive CD8 sample, the pipeline and MIGEC produced similar UMI counts, unique TCR numbers and clonal distributions. In one analysis, naive TCRs that were also found in any memory subset of the same donor were excluded from the naive repertoire. Repertoires were searched for 7,322 CMV-associated CDR3 sequences compiled from VDJdb and a published dataset. TCRdb reran the public reads through fastp at Q25 and MiXCR, keeping productive beta chains. One record per CDR3 amino acid sequence lists the most common genes and DNA. TCRdb, not the original authors, processed these V and J calls. Across this sample there are around 140,000 distinct CDR3 sequences, with approximately 21% seen only once. The top ten clones comprise about 0.63% of the sample.

What the work shows at the level of the full study, not this receptor alone: A clonotype was defined as a single alpha or beta chain sequence rather than as a paired alpha/beta receptor. A few larger clonotypes were present in naive repertoires, particularly the CD8 repertoires, and these clonotypes were possibly memory cells re-expressing CD45RA. RNA-based TCR counts may be affected by expression changes linked to T cell activation and differentiation. The repertoire findings for the naive and memory subsets could not be validated against a ground truth, as none was available. After error correction, over 90% of naive TCR sequences appeared only once, giving much steeper abundance distributions than memory subsets. A power law was followed by TCR abundance, with an exponent that differed between naive and memory subsets but was consistent across the three individuals. Gini index rose and Shannon and inverse Simpson diversity fell from naive through CM, EM and EMRA in both CD4 and CD8 cells.

The V end loses 1 base and the J end loses 4 bases, and a stretch of 12 bases separates them. The CDR3 contains 15 residues, cysteine and phenylalanine counted. Only the CDR3 DNA is retained, 45 bases long and in frame from the first base. Via the germline V gene, CDR1 is MDHEN and CDR2 SYDVKM. This clonotype was counted between two and nine times. Its antigen specificity is not known. No clone much larger than this one lies a single base away; base qualities are absent. TCR alpha and beta chain libraries were amplified separately from the second PCR step onward. CMV status of each donor was established by measuring IFNgamma production from CD4+ T cells after fresh PBMCs were stimulated overnight with CMV viral lysate. Using Miltenyi beads, CD4 T cells were first positively selected, and CD8 T cells were then positively selected from the CD4-negative fraction. After staining for CD3, CD4, CD8, CD45RA, CD27 and a live/dead dye, cells were sorted on a BD Aria II into four subsets based on CD45RA and CD27. A few healthy volunteers provided blood, and each donor's sample was split into CD4 and CD8 T cells and then further divided into four differentiation subsets. Around 110 ml of peripheral blood was taken from each donor, and PBMC were separated by density-gradient centrifugation on Ficoll-Paque PLUS. After sorting, cells were lysed in RLT buffer, RNA was extracted using a Qiagen RNeasy kit, and the extracted RNA was stored at -80 degrees C.

The receptor was isolated from a human donor in good health. Recombination connected TRBV28 to TRBJ2-3; the D region may be TRBD1 or TRBD2, each matching 5 bases equally. The sequenced sample was naive CD8+ T cells from blood. The cell subset or site label, read with the paper, signifies: naive T cells, CD45RA high CD27+. The CDR3 protein sequence reads: CASSLFEGIADTQYF. The DNA sequence follows: TGTGCCAGCAGTTTATTTGAGGGGATCGCAGATACGCAGTATTTT.